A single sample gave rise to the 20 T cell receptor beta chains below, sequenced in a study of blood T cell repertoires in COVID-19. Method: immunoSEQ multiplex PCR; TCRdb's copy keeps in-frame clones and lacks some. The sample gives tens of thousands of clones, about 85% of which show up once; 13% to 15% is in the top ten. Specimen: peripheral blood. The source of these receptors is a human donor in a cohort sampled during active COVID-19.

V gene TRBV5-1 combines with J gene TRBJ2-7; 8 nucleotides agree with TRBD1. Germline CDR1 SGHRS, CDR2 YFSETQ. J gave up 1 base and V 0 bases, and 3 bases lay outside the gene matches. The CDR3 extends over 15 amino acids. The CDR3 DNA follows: TGCGCCAGCAGCTTGGCCGGACAGGGATCCTACGAGCAGTACTTC. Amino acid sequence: CASSLAGQGSYEQYF.

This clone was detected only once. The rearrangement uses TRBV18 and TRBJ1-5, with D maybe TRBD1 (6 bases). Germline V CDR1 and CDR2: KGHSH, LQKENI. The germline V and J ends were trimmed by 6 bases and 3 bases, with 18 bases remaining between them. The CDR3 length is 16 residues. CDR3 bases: TGTGCCAGCTCCAACTCAGGGGCAGCTTCCAATCAGCCCCAGCATTTT. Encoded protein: CASSNSGAASNQPQHF.

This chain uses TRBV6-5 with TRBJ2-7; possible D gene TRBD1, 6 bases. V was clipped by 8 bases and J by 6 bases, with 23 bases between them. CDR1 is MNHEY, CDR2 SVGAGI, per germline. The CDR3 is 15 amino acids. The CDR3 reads CASSNSGTYIREQYF. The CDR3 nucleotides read TGTGCCAGCTCAAATTCCGGGACATATATTCGCGAGCAGTACTTC.

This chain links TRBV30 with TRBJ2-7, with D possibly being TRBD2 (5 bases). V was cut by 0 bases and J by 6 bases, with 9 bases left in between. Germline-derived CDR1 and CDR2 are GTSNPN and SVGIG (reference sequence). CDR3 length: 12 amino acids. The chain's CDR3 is CAWSVSGSEQYF. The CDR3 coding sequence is TGTGCCTGGAGTGTAAGCGGCAGCGAGCAGTACTTC.

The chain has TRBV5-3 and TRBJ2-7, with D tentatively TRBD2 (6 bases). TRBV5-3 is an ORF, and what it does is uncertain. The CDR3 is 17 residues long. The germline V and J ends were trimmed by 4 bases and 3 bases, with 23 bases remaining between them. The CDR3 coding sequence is TGTGCCAGAAGCCGGCCACCCCAAGCGGGTCCAATCTACGAGCAGTACTTC. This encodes CARSRPPQAGPIYEQYF.

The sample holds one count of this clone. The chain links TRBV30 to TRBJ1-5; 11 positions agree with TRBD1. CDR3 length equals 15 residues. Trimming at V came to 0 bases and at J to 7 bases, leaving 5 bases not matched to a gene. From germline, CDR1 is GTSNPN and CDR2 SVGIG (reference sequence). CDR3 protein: CAWSVQDRGHQPQHF. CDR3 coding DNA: TGTGCCTGGAGTGTACAGGACAGGGGGCACCAGCCCCAGCATTTT.

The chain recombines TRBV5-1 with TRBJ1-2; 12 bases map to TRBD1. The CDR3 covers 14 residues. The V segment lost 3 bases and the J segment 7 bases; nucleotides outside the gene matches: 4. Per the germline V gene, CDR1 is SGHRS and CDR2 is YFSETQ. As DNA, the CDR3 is TGCGCCAGCAGCTCCGGGACAGGGGGCTTTGGCTACACCTTC. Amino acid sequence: CASSSGTGGFGYTF. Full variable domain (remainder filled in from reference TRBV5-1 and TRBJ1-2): KAGVTQTPRYLIKTRGQQVTLSCSPISGHRSVSWYQQTPGQGLQFLFEYFSETQRNKGNFPGRFSGRQFSNSRSEMNVSTLELGDSALYLCASSSGTGGFGYTFGSGTRLTVV.

CDR3 nucleotides: TGTGCCAGCAGCTTGGCAGGGGGCGGGAATGAGCAGTTCTTC. Translation gives CASSLAGGGNEQFF. The chain recombines TRBV5-4 with TRBJ2-1; 8 nucleotides align to TRBD1. This CDR3 region has 14 residues. J lost 7 bases, V lost 0 bases, and 3 bases had no gene match. CDR1 is SGHNT, CDR2 YYREEE, per germline (reference sequence). The full variable domain, rest sourced from reference TRBV5-4 and TRBJ2-1, is ETGVTQSPTHLIKTRGQQVTLRCSSQSGHNTVSWYQQALGQGPQFIFQYYREEENGRGNFPPRFSGLQFPNYSSELNVNALELDDSALYLCASSLAGGGNEQFFGPGTRLTVL.

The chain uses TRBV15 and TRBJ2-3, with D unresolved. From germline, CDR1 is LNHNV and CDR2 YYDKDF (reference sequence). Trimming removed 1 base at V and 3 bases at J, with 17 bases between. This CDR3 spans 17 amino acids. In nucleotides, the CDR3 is TGTGCCACCAGCAGAGGATATCTACGACAACCGACAGATACGCAGTATTTT. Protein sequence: CATSRGYLRQPTDTQYF.

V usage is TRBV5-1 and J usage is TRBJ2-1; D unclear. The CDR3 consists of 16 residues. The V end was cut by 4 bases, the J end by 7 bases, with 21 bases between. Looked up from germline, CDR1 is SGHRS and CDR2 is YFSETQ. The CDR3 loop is CASSLGGFAPSNEQFF. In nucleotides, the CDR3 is TGCGCCAGCAGCCTGGGCGGCTTCGCCCCGTCTAATGAGCAGTTCTTC.

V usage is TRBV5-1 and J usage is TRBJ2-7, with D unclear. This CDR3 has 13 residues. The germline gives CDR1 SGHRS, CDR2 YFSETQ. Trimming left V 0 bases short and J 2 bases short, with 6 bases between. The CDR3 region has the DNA TGCGCCAGCAGCTTGGTTAGCCCCTACGAGCAGTACTTC. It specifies CASSLVSPYEQYF.

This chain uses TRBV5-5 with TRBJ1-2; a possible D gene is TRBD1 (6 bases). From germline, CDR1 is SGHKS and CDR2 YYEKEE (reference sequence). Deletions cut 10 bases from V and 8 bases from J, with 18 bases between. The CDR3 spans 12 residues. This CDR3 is CAYRPGGGGYTF. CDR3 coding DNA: TGTGCCTACCGTCCAGGCGGGGGCGGCTACACCTTC.

This CDR3 is CASSLFPGVTRGNTIYF. For the CDR3, the DNA is TGTGCCAGCAGTCTCTTCCCAGGGGTCACGAGGGGAAACACCATATATTTT. The V and J genes are TRBV6-6 and TRBJ1-3, with D perhaps TRBD1 (6 bases). Germline V gene lookup returns CDR1 MNHNY and CDR2 SVGAGI (reference sequence). CDR3 size: 17 residues. V was cut by 5 bases and J by 4 bases, with 21 bases left in between.

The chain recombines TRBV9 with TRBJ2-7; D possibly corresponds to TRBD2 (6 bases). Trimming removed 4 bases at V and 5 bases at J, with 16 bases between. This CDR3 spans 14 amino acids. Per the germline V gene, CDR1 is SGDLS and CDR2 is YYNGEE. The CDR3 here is CASSPPGVLDEQYF. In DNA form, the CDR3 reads TGTGCCAGCAGCCCGCCGGGGGTTTTGGACGAGCAGTACTTC.

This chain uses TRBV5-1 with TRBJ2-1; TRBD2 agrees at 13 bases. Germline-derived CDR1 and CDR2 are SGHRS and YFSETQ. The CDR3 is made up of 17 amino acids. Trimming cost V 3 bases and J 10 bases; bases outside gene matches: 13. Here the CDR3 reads CASSSGRTSGRVGEQFF. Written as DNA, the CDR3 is TGCGCCAGCAGCTCGGGTCGAACTAGCGGGAGGGTCGGGGAGCAGTTCTTC.

CDR3 sequence: CASSSDRGTGELFF. CDR3 in DNA: TGTGCCAGCAGTAGCGACAGGGGAACCGGGGAGCTGTTTTTT. V and J are TRBV28 and TRBJ2-2; the match to TRBD1 covers 8 bases. The germline CDR1 and CDR2 sequences are MDHEN and SYDVKM. J was trimmed by 5 bases and V by 5 bases; bases with no gene match: 4. The CDR3 length is 14 residues.

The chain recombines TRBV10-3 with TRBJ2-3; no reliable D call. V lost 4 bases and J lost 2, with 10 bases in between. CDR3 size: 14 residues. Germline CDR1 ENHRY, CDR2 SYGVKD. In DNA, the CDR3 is TGTGCCATCAGTGTTGATAGTCCCACAGATACGCAGTATTTT. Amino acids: CAISVDSPTDTQYF.

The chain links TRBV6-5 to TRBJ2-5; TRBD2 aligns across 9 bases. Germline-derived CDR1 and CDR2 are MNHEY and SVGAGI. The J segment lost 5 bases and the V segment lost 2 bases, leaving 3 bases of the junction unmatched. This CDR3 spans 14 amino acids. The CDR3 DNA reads TGTGCCAGCAGTTACCGGCGGGGGGGGGAGACCCAGTACTTC. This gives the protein CASSYRRGGETQYF.

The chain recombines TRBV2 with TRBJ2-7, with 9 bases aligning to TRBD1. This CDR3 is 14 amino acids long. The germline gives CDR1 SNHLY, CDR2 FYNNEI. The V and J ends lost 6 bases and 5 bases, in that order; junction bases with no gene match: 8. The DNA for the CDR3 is TGTGCCAGCAGACGGGACAGGGTGTCCCACGAGCAGTACTTC. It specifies CASRRDRVSHEQYF.

This CDR3 reads CASRIGQGNTGELFF. In nucleotides, the CDR3 is TGTGCCAGCAGGATTGGACAGGGGAACACCGGGGAGCTGTTTTTT. The chain joins TRBV7-2 to TRBJ2-2; 8 nucleotides align to TRBD1. V shed 6 bases and J 1 base; nucleotides not matched to a gene: 4. The length of the CDR3 is 15 residues. CDR1 SGHTA and CDR2 FQGNSA come from the germline V gene.